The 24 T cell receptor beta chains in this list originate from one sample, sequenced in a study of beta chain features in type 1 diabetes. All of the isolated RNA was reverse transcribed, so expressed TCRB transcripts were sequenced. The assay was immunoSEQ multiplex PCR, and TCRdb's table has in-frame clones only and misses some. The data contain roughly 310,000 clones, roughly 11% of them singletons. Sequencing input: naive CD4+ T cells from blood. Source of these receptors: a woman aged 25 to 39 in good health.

The CDR3 sequence is CASSGLQGAKSYNEQFF. Here the CDR3 DNA reads TGTGCCAGCAGCGGACTACAGGGGGCAAAGTCCTACAATGAGCAGTTCTTC. The V call is TRBV7-9, the J call TRBJ2-1; 9 nucleotides match TRBD1. Per the germline V gene, CDR1 is SEHNR and CDR2 is FQNEAQ (reference sequence). CDR3 size: 17 residues. With 5 bases clipped from V and 1 base from J, the junction kept 9 bases outside the gene matches. Filled out from reference TRBV7-9 and TRBJ2-1, the complete variable domain reads DTGVSQNPRHKITKRGQNVTFRCDPISEHNRLYWYRQTLGQGPEFLTYFQNEAQLEKSRLLSDRFSAERPKGSFSTLEIQRTEQGDSAMYLCASSGLQGAKSYNEQFFGPGTRLTVL.

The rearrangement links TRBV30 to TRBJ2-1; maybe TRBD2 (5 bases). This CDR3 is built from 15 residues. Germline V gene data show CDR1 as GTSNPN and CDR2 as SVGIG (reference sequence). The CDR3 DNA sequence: TGTGCTGGGCGGGTATCCTCGCCGGGCTCGAATGAGCAGTTCTTC. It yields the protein CAGRVSSPGSNEQFF. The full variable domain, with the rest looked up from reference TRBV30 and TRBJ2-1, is SQTIHQWPATLVQPVGSPLSLECTVEGTSNPNLYWYRQAAGRGLQLLFYSVGIGQISSEVPQNLSASRPQDRQFILSSKKLLLSDSGFYLCAGRVSSPGSNEQFFGPGTRLTVL.

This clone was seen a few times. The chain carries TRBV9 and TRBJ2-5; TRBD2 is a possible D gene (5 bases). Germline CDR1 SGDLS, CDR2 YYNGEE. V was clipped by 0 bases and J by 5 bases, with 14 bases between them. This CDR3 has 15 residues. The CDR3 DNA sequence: TGTGCCAGCAGCGTAGAGGTAGAGGGCCTGGAGACCCAGTACTTC. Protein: CASSVEVEGLETQYF.

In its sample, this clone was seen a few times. CDR3: CASSLVQGAIYEQYF. In DNA, the CDR3 is TGTGCCAGCAGCTTAGTTCAGGGGGCAATCTACGAGCAGTACTTC. The chain combines TRBV7-2 with TRBJ2-7, with TRBD1 identical over 8 bases. The V segment lost 1 base and the J segment 3 bases; nucleotides outside the gene matches: 5. Looked up from germline, CDR1 is SGHTA and CDR2 is FQGNSA. This CDR3 has 15 residues.

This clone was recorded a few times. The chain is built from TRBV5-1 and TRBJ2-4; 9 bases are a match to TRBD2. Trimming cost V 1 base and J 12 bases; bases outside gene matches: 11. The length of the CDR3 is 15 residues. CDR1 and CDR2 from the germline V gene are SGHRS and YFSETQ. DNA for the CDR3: TGCGCCAGCAGCTTGACCTTAGCGGGAGCTGGTGATCAGTACTTC. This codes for CASSLTLAGAGDQYF. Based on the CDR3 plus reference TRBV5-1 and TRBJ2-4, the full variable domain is KAGVTQTPRYLIKTRGQQVTLSCSPISGHRSVSWYQQTPGQGLQFLFEYFSETQRNKGNFPGRFSGRQFSNSRSEMNVSTLELGDSALYLCASSLTLAGAGDQYFGAGTRLSVL.

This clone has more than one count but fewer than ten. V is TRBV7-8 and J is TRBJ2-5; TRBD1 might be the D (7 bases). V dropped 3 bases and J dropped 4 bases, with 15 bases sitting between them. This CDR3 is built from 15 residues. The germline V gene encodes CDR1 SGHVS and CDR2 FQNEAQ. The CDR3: CASSFRGSGVETQYF. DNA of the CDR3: TGTGCCAGCAGCTTCAGGGGGTCGGGAGTAGAGACCCAGTACTTC.

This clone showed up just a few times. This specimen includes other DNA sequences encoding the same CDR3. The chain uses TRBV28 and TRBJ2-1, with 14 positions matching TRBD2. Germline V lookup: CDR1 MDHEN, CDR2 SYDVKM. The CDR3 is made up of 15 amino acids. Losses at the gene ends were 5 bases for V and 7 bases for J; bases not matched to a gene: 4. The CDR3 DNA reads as TGTGCCAGCAGTCCCGGGACTAGCGGGAGTAATGAGCAGTTCTTC. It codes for CASSPGTSGSNEQFF.

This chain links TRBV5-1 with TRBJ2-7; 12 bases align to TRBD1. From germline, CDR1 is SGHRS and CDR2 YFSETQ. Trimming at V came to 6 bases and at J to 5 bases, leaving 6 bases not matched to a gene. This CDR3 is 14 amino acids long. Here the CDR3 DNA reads TGCGCCAGCACCGGGACAGGGGGCTTCGACGAGCAGTACTTC. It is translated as CASTGTGGFDEQYF. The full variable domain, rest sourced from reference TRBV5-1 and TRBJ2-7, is KAGVTQTPRYLIKTRGQQVTLSCSPISGHRSVSWYQQTPGQGLQFLFEYFSETQRNKGNFPGRFSGRQFSNSRSEMNVSTLELGDSALYLCASTGTGGFDEQYFGPGTRLTVT.

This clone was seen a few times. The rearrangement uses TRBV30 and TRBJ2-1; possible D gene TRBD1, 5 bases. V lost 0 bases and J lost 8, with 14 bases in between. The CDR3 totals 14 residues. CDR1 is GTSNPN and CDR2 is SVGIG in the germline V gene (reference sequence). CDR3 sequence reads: CAWSVQLGAHEQFF. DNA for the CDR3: TGTGCCTGGAGTGTACAGTTAGGGGCCCATGAGCAGTTCTTC.

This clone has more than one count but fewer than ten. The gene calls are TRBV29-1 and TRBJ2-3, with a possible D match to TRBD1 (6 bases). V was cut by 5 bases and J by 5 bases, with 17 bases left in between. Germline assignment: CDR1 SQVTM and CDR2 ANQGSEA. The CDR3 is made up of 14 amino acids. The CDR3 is CSVLRDQGGDTQYF. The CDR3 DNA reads TGCAGCGTTCTCAGGGACCAAGGGGGAGATACGCAGTATTTT.

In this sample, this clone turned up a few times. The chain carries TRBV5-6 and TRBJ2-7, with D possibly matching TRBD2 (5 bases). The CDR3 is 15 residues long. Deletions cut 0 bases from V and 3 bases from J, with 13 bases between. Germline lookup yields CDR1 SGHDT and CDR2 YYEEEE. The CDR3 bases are TGTGCCAGCAGCTTGGTTCTAGTGGGAGACTACGAGCAGTACTTC. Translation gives CASSLVLVGDYEQYF.

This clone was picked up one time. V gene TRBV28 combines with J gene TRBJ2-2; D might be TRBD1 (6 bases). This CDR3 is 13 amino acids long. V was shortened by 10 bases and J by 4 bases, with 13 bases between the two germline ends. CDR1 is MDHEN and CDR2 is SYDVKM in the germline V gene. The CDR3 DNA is TGTGCCACGCAGACAGGAGGCACCGGGGAGCTGTTTTTT. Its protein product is CATQTGGTGELFF.

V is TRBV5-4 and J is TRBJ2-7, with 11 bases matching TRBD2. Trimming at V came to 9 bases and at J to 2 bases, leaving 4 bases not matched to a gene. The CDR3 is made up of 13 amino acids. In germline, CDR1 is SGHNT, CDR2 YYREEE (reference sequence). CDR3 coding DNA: TGTGCCACCCAGACTAGCGGGACCTACGAGCAGTACTTC. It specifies CATQTSGTYEQYF.

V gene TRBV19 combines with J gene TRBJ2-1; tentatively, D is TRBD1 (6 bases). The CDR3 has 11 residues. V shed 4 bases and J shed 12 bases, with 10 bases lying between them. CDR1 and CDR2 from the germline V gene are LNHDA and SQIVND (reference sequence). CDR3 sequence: CASSTGTRQFF. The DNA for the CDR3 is TGTGCCAGTAGTACCGGGACACGGCAGTTCTTC.

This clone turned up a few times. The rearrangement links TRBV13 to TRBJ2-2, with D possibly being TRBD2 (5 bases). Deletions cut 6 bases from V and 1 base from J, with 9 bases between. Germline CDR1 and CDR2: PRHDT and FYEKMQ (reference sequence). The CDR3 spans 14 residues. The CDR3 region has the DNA TGTGCCAGCAGGGGTGGGAGGAACACCGGGGAGCTGTTTTTT. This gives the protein CASRGGRNTGELFF.

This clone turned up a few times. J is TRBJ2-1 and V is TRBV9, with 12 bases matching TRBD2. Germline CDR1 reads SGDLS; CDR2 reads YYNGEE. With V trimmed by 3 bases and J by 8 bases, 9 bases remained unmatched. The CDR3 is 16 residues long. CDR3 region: CASSGLLAGGRHEQFF. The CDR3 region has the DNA TGTGCCAGCAGCGGACTTCTAGCGGGAGGGAGGCATGAGCAGTTCTTC.

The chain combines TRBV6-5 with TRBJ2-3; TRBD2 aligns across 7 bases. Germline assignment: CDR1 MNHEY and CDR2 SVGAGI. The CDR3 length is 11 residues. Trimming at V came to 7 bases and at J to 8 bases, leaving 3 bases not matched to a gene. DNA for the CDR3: TGTGCCAGCAAACTAGCGAGTACGCAGTATTTT. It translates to CASKLASTQYF.

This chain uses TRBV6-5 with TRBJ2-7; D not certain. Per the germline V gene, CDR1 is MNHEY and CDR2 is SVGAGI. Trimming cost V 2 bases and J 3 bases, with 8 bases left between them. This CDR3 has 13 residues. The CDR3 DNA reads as TGTGCCAGCAGTTACGAAACGGGCTACGAGCAGTACTTC. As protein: CASSYETGYEQYF.

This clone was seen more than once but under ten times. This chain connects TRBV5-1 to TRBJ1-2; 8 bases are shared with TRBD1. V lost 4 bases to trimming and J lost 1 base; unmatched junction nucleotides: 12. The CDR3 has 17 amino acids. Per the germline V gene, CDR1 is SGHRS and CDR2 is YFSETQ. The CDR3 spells CASSPQSRGRYNYGYTF. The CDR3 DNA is TGCGCCAGCAGCCCACAGAGCAGGGGGCGATATAACTATGGCTACACCTTC.

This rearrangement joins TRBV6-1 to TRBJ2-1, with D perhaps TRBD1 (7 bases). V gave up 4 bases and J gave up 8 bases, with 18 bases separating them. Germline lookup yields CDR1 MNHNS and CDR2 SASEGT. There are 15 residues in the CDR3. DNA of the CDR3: TGTGCCAGCAGTGGACAGGGACTTCCGTTGGATGAGCAGTTCTTC. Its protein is CASSGQGLPLDEQFF.

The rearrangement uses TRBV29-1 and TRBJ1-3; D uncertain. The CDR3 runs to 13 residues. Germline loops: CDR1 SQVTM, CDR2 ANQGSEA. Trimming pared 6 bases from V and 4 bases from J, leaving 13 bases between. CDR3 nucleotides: TGCAGCGTCCGCGACAAAAACGGAAACACCATATATTTT. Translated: CSVRDKNGNTIYF.

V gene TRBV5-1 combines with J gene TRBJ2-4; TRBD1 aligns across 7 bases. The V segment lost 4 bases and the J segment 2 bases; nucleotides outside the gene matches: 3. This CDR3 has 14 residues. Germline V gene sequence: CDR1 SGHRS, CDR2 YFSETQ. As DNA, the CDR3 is TGCGCCAGCAGCCAGACAGGGTCCAAAAACATTCAGTACTTC. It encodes CASSQTGSKNIQYF.

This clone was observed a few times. The CDR3 bases are TGCGCCAGCAGCCAAGGGGGGACAGGGGGCTTCTATGAGCAGTTCTTC. Translation gives CASSQGGTGGFYEQFF. The J gene is TRBJ2-1, the V gene TRBV4-1, with 12 bases lining up with TRBD1. The V segment lost 1 base and the J segment 8 bases; nucleotides outside the gene matches: 6. Germline V gene lookup returns CDR1 MGHRA and CDR2 YSYEKL. This CDR3 has 16 amino acids.

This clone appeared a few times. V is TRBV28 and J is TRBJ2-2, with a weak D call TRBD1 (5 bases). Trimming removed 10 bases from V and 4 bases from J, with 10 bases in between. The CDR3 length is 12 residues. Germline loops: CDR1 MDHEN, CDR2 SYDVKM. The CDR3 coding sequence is TGTGCCACCGTACAGGTCACCGGGGAGCTGTTTTTT. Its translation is CATVQVTGELFF. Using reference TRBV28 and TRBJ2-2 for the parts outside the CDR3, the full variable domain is DVKVTQSSRYLVKRTGEKVFLECVQDMDHENMFWYRQDPGLGLRLIYFSYDVKMKEKGDIPEGYSVSREKKERFSLILESASTNQTSMYLCATVQVTGELFFGEGSRLTVL.